This paragraph reports one T cell receptor beta chain. Its antigen is unknown. Germline V gene sequence: CDR1 LNHDA, CDR2 SQIVND (reference sequence). The length of the CDR3 is 14 residues. This sample is drawn from a study of T cells expressing NK-cell markers. Findings of the study overall: A handful of donors likewise had their CD3+CD56-NKG2C+ fraction led by these clonotypes.

Following a re-call of the 5' RACE reads, TCRdb has one entry per CDR3 protein and lacks DNA. The sample includes more than 250,000 distinct CDR3 sequences. This TCR was recovered from a man between 18 and 29 years old in good health. The chain has TRBV19 and TRBJ1-1; TCRdb reports TRBD1, a call that lacks DNA to check it against. Sequencing input: blood T cells: a sorted CD56 or NKG2C T cell subset, CD4+ or CD8+ T cells, or bulk PBMC T cells (not recorded which). The CDR3 loop reads CASSIQPWGTEAFF.